These 19 T cell receptor beta chains originate from one sample sequenced in a study. Adaptor-ligated barcode primers were used to amplify TRBV12-4/TRBJ1-2 clonotypes. TCRdb reprocessed the multiplex PCR reads with MiXCR, giving one entry per CDR3 protein. The sample includes under 550 distinct CDR3 sequences, approximately 20% of them seen just once. What was sequenced was memory CD4+ T cells sorted from blood. As to subset: memory CD4+ T cells, CD4+CD45RO+CD25-. These receptors were collected from a female donor with breast cancer.

Judged by abundance, this clonotype is large. The chain employs TRBV12-3 or TRBV12-4 and TRBJ1-2; D is unresolved. The CDR3 sequence is 15 residues long. Trimming took 6 bases from V and 4 from J, leaving 18 bases between them. CDR3 sequence reads: CASSRAGGSVYGYTF. CDR3 coding DNA: TGTGCCAGCAGCCGAGCCGGCGGATCAGTCTATGGCTACACCTTC.

The chain recombines TRBV12-3 or TRBV12-4 with TRBJ1-2; no firm D call. CDR3 length equals 15 residues. The V end lost 6 bases, the J end lost 3 bases, and 17 bases lay between the germline ends. Here the CDR3 reads CASSRETNGDYGYTF. The DNA of the CDR3 is TGTGCCAGCAGCCGAGAGACTAATGGGGACTATGGCTACACCTTC.

This clonotype was seen at least ten times. This chain links TRBV12-3 or TRBV12-4 with TRBJ1-2; D gene unclear. This CDR3 contains 11 residues. V was cut by 4 bases and J by 6 bases, with 6 bases left in between. This CDR3 reads CASSSRDGYTF. The CDR3 DNA sequence: TGTGCCAGCAGTTCGAGGGATGGCTACACCTTC.

Judged by abundance, this clonotype is large (0.1 to 1%). V gene TRBV12-3 or TRBV12-4 combines with J gene TRBJ1-2, with D perhaps matching TRBD1 (6 bases). The CDR3 is made up of 15 amino acids. Trimming pared 3 bases from V and 3 bases from J, leaving 14 bases between. The CDR3 reads CASSFQGTGYYGYTF. DNA for the CDR3: TGTGCCAGCAGTTTCCAGGGGACGGGCTACTATGGCTACACCTTC.

The V gene is TRBV12-3 or TRBV12-4, the J gene TRBJ1-2, with 9 bases that match TRBD1. This CDR3 spans 16 amino acids. The ends lost 4 bases at V and 0 bases at J; junction bases unmatched: 6. The CDR3 here is CASSYPGQGTNYGYTF. In DNA form, the CDR3 reads TGTGCCAGCAGTTACCCTGGACAGGGGACTAACTATGGCTACACCTTC.

The chain joins TRBV12-3 or TRBV12-4 to TRBJ1-2; D is perhaps TRBD1 (5 bases). The CDR3 loop spans 13 amino acids. Trimming left V 6 bases short and J 7 bases short, with 15 bases between. The CDR3 DNA follows: TGTGCCAGCAGCGAACAGGTGATGGGTGGCTACACCTTC. Residues: CASSEQVMGGYTF.

This clonotype counts as large. V gene TRBV12-3 or TRBV12-4 combines with J gene TRBJ1-2, with D perhaps TRBD1 (6 bases). Between the trimmed V and J ends, which lost 6 bases and 6 bases, there was a span of 14 bases. The CDR3 consists of 13 residues. The CDR3 here is CASRPTTGHGYTF. The CDR3, as DNA: TGTGCCAGCAGGCCTACCACAGGGCATGGCTACACCTTC.

This chain uses TRBV12-3 or TRBV12-4 with TRBJ1-2; D not certain. The length of the CDR3 is 13 residues. V was shortened by 5 bases and J by 7 bases, with 14 bases between the two germline ends. This CDR3 is CASSPTARAGYTF. As DNA, the CDR3 is TGTGCCAGCAGTCCTACAGCAAGGGCTGGCTACACCTTC.

The chain couples TRBV12-3 or TRBV12-4 to TRBJ1-2, with D possibly being TRBD1 (5 bases). Trimming left V 0 bases short and J 6 bases short, with 8 bases between. The length of the CDR3 is 13 residues. CDR3 sequence (DNA): TGTGCCAGCAGTTTAGCAGGGGCCCATGGCTACACCTTC. Translation gives CASSLAGAHGYTF.

This clonotype was detected only a few times. This chain joins TRBV12-3 or TRBV12-4 and TRBJ1-2; maybe TRBD1 (6 bases). This CDR3 is 13 amino acids long. V gave up 5 bases and J gave up 4 bases, with 11 bases separating them. The chain's CDR3 is CASSPQGFYGYTF. The CDR3 nucleotides read TGTGCCAGCAGTCCACAGGGCTTCTATGGCTACACCTTC.

The chain recombines TRBV12-3 or TRBV12-4 with TRBJ1-2; 9 bases align to TRBD1. The trim removed 5 bases at V and 7 bases at J, leaving 17 bases unmatched. The CDR3 totals 17 residues. The CDR3 nucleotides read TGTGCCAGCAGTCCCGGTGGGACAGGGCGTCGAGCGCGTGGCTACACCTTC. Amino acids: CASSPGGTGRRARGYTF.

In its sample, this clonotype ranks as large (0.1 to 1%). The CDR3 loop is CASSPMGRPVYGYTF. The CDR3 nucleotides read TGTGCCAGCAGTCCCATGGGCCGCCCCGTCTATGGCTACACCTTC. This chain links TRBV12-3 or TRBV12-4 with TRBJ1-2, with D uncertain. The CDR3 length is 15 residues. Trimming shortened V by 5 bases and J by 4 bases, and 17 bases separated the two germline ends.

In this sample, this clonotype is large. This rearrangement joins TRBV12-3 or TRBV12-4 to TRBJ1-2; 10 bases agree with TRBD1. V was pared by 4 bases and J by 4 bases, with 0 bases of the junction left unmatched. This CDR3 contains 13 residues. CDR3 amino acids: CASSWDRGYGYTF. CDR3 nucleotide sequence: TGTGCCAGCAGTTGGGACAGGGGCTATGGCTACACCTTC.

This clonotype was observed a few times. The genes are TRBV12-3 or TRBV12-4 and TRBJ1-2; D is undetermined. V was pared by 1 base and J by 2 bases, with 5 bases between. The CDR3 loop spans 13 amino acids. This CDR3 reads CASSLDRNYGYTF. The CDR3 DNA follows: TGTGCCAGCAGTTTAGACAGAAACTATGGCTACACCTTC.

This clonotype counts as large. The chain employs TRBV12-3 or TRBV12-4 and TRBJ1-2; TRBD1 matches at 8 bases. Trimming cost V 5 bases and J 2 bases; bases outside gene matches: 4. This CDR3 is built from 14 residues. The CDR3 DNA reads as TGTGCCAGCAGTCCCGGGACAGGAAACTATGGCTACACCTTC. Translation: CASSPGTGNYGYTF.

The V gene is TRBV12-3 or TRBV12-4, the J gene TRBJ1-2; TRBD1 might be the D (5 bases). The CDR3 runs to 13 residues. V lost 8 bases, J lost 8 bases, and 18 bases lay in between. The CDR3 nucleotides read TGTGCCAGCGGAGTTCAGGGCGGAGACGGCTACACCTTC. It translates to CASGVQGGDGYTF.

In its sample, this clonotype ranks as large. The rearrangement joins TRBV12-3 or TRBV12-4 to TRBJ1-2; no clear D. This CDR3 is built from 15 residues. Trimming removed 4 bases at V and 0 bases at J, with 12 bases between. The CDR3 bases are TGTGCCAGCAGTTCCCCAGCAGAAGCTAACTATGGCTACACCTTC. This encodes CASSSPAEANYGYTF.

By its share, this clonotype is large. The chain is built from TRBV12-3 or TRBV12-4 and TRBJ1-2; D unclear. V was trimmed by 6 bases and J by 8 bases, leaving 13 bases between them. The length of the CDR3 is 12 residues. The CDR3 coding sequence is TGTGCCAGCAGAGGCCCCACGAGGGGCTACACCTTC. It translates to CASRGPTRGYTF.

In its sample, this clonotype is large. This sequence joins TRBV12-3 or TRBV12-4 and TRBJ1-2; possibly TRBD1 for D (5 bases). V gave up 3 bases and J gave up 4 bases, with 18 bases separating them. This CDR3 comprises 16 residues. The CDR3 coding sequence is TGTGCCAGCAGTTTGGGATCAGGGTTGCTAGCCTATGGCTACACCTTC. Its translation: CASSLGSGLLAYGYTF.